Presented here are 8 T cell receptor beta chains from one specimen sequenced in a study of T cell responses to AZD1222 COVID-19 vaccine (dated by TCRdb to the early 2020s). Sample time point, as interpreted from the label and publication: baseline before first vaccination. Libraries were constructed by the immunoSEQ multiplex PCR assay. TCRdb obtained this table from immuneACCESS and retained in-frame rearrangements with V and J assigned. These tables miss some clones; where compared with another copy, unresolved V genes account for less than half of the shortfall, and the remainder is unexplained. Counted in this sample were roughly 140,000 clones; around nine tenths of them appeared once. Of the sample, 5% falls within the top ten clones. This material consisted of peripheral blood, taken on day 0 of AZD1222 vaccination. The receptors here all came from an adult in good health.

This chain uses TRBV29-1 with TRBJ1-1; D is uncertain. V dropped 6 bases and J dropped 1 base, with 12 bases sitting between them. CDR3 size: 13 residues. Per the germline V gene, CDR1 is SQVTM and CDR2 is ANQGSEA. CDR3 sequence: CSVAAEWNTEAFF. DNA for the CDR3: TGCAGCGTCGCCGCAGAGTGGAACACTGAAGCTTTCTTT.

V and J are TRBV4-3 and TRBJ1-4; D is uncertain. The CDR3 is 16 amino acids. The germline CDR1 and CDR2 sequences are LGHNA and YSLEER. With 0 bases removed from V and 4 bases from J, the gap between germline ends came to 12 bases. The DNA for the CDR3 is TGCGCCAGCAGCCAAGATTCGGCGGGGTATAATGAAAAACTGTTTTTT. Its translation: CASSQDSAGYNEKLFF.

This chain connects TRBV19 to TRBJ1-1, with 7 bases lining up with TRBD1. The V and J ends lost 5 bases and 11 bases, in that order; junction bases with no gene match: 5. From germline, CDR1 is LNHDA and CDR2 SQIVND (reference sequence). This CDR3 comprises 11 residues. The CDR3 loop reads CASSGQGVAFF. CDR3 bases: TGTGCCAGTAGTGGCCAGGGGGTGGCTTTCTTT.

V gene TRBV6-5 combines with J gene TRBJ1-4; the D gene is possibly TRBD1 (6 bases). CDR3 length: 16 amino acids. The V and J ends lost 0 bases and 4 bases respectively, with 12 bases between them. Germline CDR1 and CDR2: MNHEY and SVGAGI. This chain's CDR3 is CASSYSTGRGNEKLFF. The DNA of the CDR3 is TGTGCCAGCAGTTACTCCACAGGGAGGGGTAATGAAAAACTGTTTTTT.

The V gene is TRBV7-2, the J gene TRBJ2-5, with 14 bases aligning to TRBD2. This CDR3 spans 16 amino acids. The ends lost 0 bases at V and 4 bases at J; junction bases unmatched: 1. Germline assignment: CDR1 SGHTA and CDR2 FQGNSA. CDR3 amino acids: CASSLAGTSGRETQYF. The CDR3 region has the DNA TGTGCCAGCAGCTTAGCCGGGACTAGCGGGAGAGAGACCCAGTACTTC. Full variable domain (outside the CDR3, taken from reference TRBV7-2 and TRBJ2-5): GAGVSQSPSNKVTEKGKDVELRCDPISGHTALYWYRQSLGQGLEFLIYFQGNSAPDKSGLPSDRFSAERTGGSVSTLTIQRTQQEDSAVYLCASSLAGTSGRETQYFGPGTRLLVL.

CDR3 nucleotides: TGTGCCAGCAGTTTAACATTGAGCCCAAGGGCTCTTGCAATCGATGGCTACACCTTC. Amino acids: CASSLTLSPRALAIDGYTF. The chain uses TRBV28 and TRBJ1-2; no clear D. Looked up from germline, CDR1 is MDHEN and CDR2 is SYDVKM. The CDR3 loop spans 19 amino acids. V gave up 2 bases and J gave up 6 bases, with 28 bases separating them.

The genes are TRBV9 and TRBJ2-1, with D unresolved. The V and J ends lost 0 bases and 4 bases respectively, with 5 bases between them. In germline, CDR1 is SGDLS, CDR2 YYNGEE. CDR3 size: 13 residues. In DNA form, the CDR3 reads TGTGCCAGCAGCGTAGAAGGTTACAATGAGCAGTTCTTC. Translating gives CASSVEGYNEQFF.

CDR3 DNA: TGTGCCAGCAGCTCCCGACAGGCAGACAATGAGCAGTTCTTC. Its protein product is CASSSRQADNEQFF. V gene TRBV7-9 combines with J gene TRBJ2-1, with TRBD1 as a possible D gene (6 bases). The CDR3 is 14 amino acids. The V gene's germline CDR1 is SEHNR and CDR2 FQNEAQ (reference sequence). V gave up 4 bases and J gave up 5 bases, with 12 bases separating them.